The 32 T cell receptor beta chains below were found in one sample sequenced in a study of OX40 agonist ivuxolimab in advanced cancers. This table comes from immunoSEQ multiplex PCR, and its TCRdb copy is limited to in-frame clones, with some not included. Of roughly 87,000 clones in the sample, just over 90% were seen once. This specimen was CD4+ or CD8+ T cells sorted from blood, taken in a trial of the OX40 agonist ivuxolimab. The receptors were gathered from an adult with an advanced solid tumor such as melanoma, head and neck, liver or kidney cancer.

V and J are TRBV9 and TRBJ2-3; no clear D gene. Trimming took 4 bases from V and 0 from J, leaving 12 bases between them. The germline CDR1 and CDR2 sequences are SGDLS and YYNGEE. This CDR3 has 15 amino acids. The CDR3 bases are TGTGCCAGCAGCCCTAGGCTATCTAGCACAGATACGCAGTATTTT. Translation gives CASSPRLSSTDTQYF. Based on the CDR3 plus reference TRBV9 and TRBJ2-3, the full variable domain is DSGVTQTPKHLITATGQRVTLRCSPRSGDLSVYWYQQSLDQGLQFLIQYYNGEERAKGNILERFSAQQFPDLHSELNLSSLELGDSALYFCASSPRLSSTDTQYFGPGTRLTVL.

V and J are TRBV29-1 and TRBJ2-4, with D unresolved. The CDR3 spans 14 residues. The V gene lost 7 bases and the J gene lost 0 bases, with 13 bases spanning the gap. Germline V CDR1 and CDR2: SQVTM, ANQGSEA. The CDR3 region has the DNA TGCAGCGCGAGGCAAGGGCTAGCCAAAAACATTCAGTACTTC. Protein: CSARQGLAKNIQYF.

This chain joins TRBV14 and TRBJ1-2; D possibly corresponds to TRBD1 (5 bases). The V gene's germline CDR1 is SGHDN and CDR2 FVKESK. Deletions cut 7 bases from V and 8 bases from J, with 17 bases between. This CDR3 comprises 13 residues. CDR3 nucleotide sequence: TGTGCCAGCACACCGATTCGACAGACGGGCTACACCTTC. This codes for CASTPIRQTGYTF.

The V gene is TRBV15, the J gene TRBJ1-4, with 12 nucleotides matching TRBD1. The junction had 7 bases not matched to a gene; V was cut back by 3 bases and J by 8 bases. The length of the CDR3 is 16 residues. Per the germline V gene, CDR1 is LNHNV and CDR2 is YYDKDF (reference sequence). DNA for the CDR3: TGTGCCACCAGCAGCGGGGGAGGGACAGGGGGCGAAAAACTGTTTTTT. Protein: CATSSGGGTGGEKLFF.

This clone was recorded only once. The CDR3 DNA sequence: TGTGCCAGCAGTGACGTCGGGGTAGGAGCTTTCTTT. Encoded protein: CASSDVGVGAFF. This chain joins TRBV25-1 and TRBJ1-1, with D unresolved. Germline loops: CDR1 MGHDK, CDR2 SYGVNS. The CDR3 runs to 12 residues. V was clipped by 3 bases and J by 10 bases, with 12 bases between them.

This chain links TRBV5-1 with TRBJ2-5; 9 bases line up with TRBD2. CDR1 and CDR2 from the germline V gene are SGHRS and YFSETQ. This CDR3 is built from 16 residues. The J segment lost 5 bases and the V segment lost 1 base, leaving 9 bases of the junction unmatched. Written as DNA, the CDR3 is TGCGCCAGCAGCTTGTCTAGCGGGACGGAGTGGGAGACCCAGTACTTC. It is translated as CASSLSSGTEWETQYF.

The rearrangement joins TRBV19 to TRBJ2-3, with 13 bases identical to TRBD2. The CDR3 has 18 amino acids. Trimming removed 5 bases from V and 6 bases from J; junction bases left unmatched: 14. Looked up from germline, CDR1 is LNHDA and CDR2 is SQIVND (reference sequence). The CDR3 reads CASSVLLAGGPRTDTQYF. The CDR3, as DNA: TGTGCCAGTAGTGTCCTACTAGCGGGAGGGCCAAGGACGGATACGCAGTATTTT.

The CDR3 region is CASSHRGTITEAFF. DNA for the CDR3: TGTGCCAGCAGCCACAGGGGTACAATAACTGAAGCTTTCTTT. The V call is TRBV14, the J call TRBJ1-1; possibly TRBD1 for D (6 bases). Trimming removed 3 bases at V and 5 bases at J, with 13 bases between. This CDR3 is built from 14 residues. Germline CDR1 reads SGHDN; CDR2 reads FVKESK.

The V call is TRBV5-4, the J call TRBJ1-1; TRBD1 is a possible D gene (6 bases). V was clipped by 4 bases and J by 0 bases, with 10 bases between them. CDR3 size: 14 residues. Germline lookup yields CDR1 SGHNT and CDR2 YYREEE (reference sequence). Here the CDR3 DNA reads TGTGCCAGCAGCCAAGGACAGCTGAACACTGAAGCTTTCTTT. Protein product: CASSQGQLNTEAFF.

This clone was detected only once. The chain carries TRBV19 and TRBJ1-4; weak D call: TRBD1 (6 bases). Germline-derived CDR1 and CDR2 are LNHDA and SQIVND (reference sequence). Trimming removed 3 bases from V and 11 bases from J, with 16 bases in between. The CDR3 is 14 amino acids. The CDR3 reads CASSMEGGLVKLFF. The CDR3 DNA is TGTGCCAGTAGTATGGAAGGGGGTCTCGTGAAACTGTTTTTT.

J is TRBJ2-5 and V is TRBV7-9; 11 positions agree with TRBD2. From germline, CDR1 is SEHNR and CDR2 FQNEAQ (reference sequence). The CDR3 has 15 residues. J was trimmed by 7 bases and V by 7 bases; bases with no gene match: 11. The CDR3 DNA reads as TGTGCCAGCATGACTAGCGGGGTGCCCGGATTGACCCAGTACTTC. It encodes CASMTSGVPGLTQYF.

V usage is TRBV27 and J usage is TRBJ1-1; no firm D call. This CDR3 is 15 amino acids long. Trimming took 6 bases from V and 0 from J, leaving 14 bases between them. Per the germline V gene, CDR1 is MNHEY and CDR2 is SMNVEV (reference sequence). This CDR3 is CASRDAVQMNTEAFF. The CDR3, as DNA: TGTGCCAGCAGGGACGCCGTTCAGATGAACACTGAAGCTTTCTTT.

Only a few counts were recorded for this clone. V and J are TRBV5-6 and TRBJ1-1; tentative D call: TRBD1 (5 bases). Trimming cost V 0 bases and J 1 base, with 10 bases left between them. The CDR3 is made up of 15 amino acids. Germline V lookup: CDR1 SGHDT, CDR2 YYEEEE. CDR3 bases: TGTGCCAGCAGCTTGGGACAGCGAGAGAACACTGAAGCTTTCTTT. Amino acid sequence: CASSLGQRENTEAFF. Supplemented by reference TRBV5-6 and TRBJ1-1, the full variable domain reads DAGVTQSPTHLIKTRGQQVTLRCSPKSGHDTVSWYQQALGQGPQFIFQYYEEEERQRGNFPDRFSGHQFPNYSSELNVNALLLGDSALYLCASSLGQRENTEAFFGQGTRLTVV.

The chain uses TRBV7-2 and TRBJ2-2, with D perhaps matching TRBD2 (6 bases). Germline values: CDR1 SGHTA, CDR2 FQGNSA. CDR3 size: 17 residues. With 5 bases removed from V and 6 bases from J, the gap between germline ends came to 22 bases. CDR3 DNA: TGTGCCAGCAGCGTAAGCCGGGACTCCTTAATTCCCGGGGAGCTGTTTTTT. It encodes CASSVSRDSLIPGELFF.

The chain uses TRBV21-1 and TRBJ2-5. TRBV21-1 is a pseudogene. The CDR3 consists of 12 residues. CDR3 in DNA: TGTGCCAGCAGCAAAGCAAAGGGGGGCGAGCACTTC. Translation: CASSKAKGGEHF.

This chain links TRBV15 with TRBJ2-2; no reliable D call. Per the germline V gene, CDR1 is LNHNV and CDR2 is YYDKDF (reference sequence). V shed 1 base and J shed 7 bases, with 4 bases lying between them. The CDR3 spans 12 residues. CDR3 loop: CATSRVSGELFF. CDR3 DNA: TGTGCCACCAGCAGAGTTAGCGGGGAGCTGTTTTTT.

CDR3 nucleotides: TGCGCCAGCAGCTCTCTCACTAGCGGCTACGAGCAGTACTTC. It codes for CASSSLTSGYEQYF. This rearrangement joins TRBV5-1 to TRBJ2-7; 8 bases agree with TRBD2. Germline lookup yields CDR1 SGHRS and CDR2 YFSETQ. The J segment lost 3 bases and the V segment lost 3 bases, leaving 5 bases of the junction unmatched. This CDR3 comprises 14 residues.

The V gene is TRBV29-1, the J gene TRBJ2-1, with D possibly TRBD2 on 6 matching bases. V lost 6 bases to trimming and J lost 7 bases, with 13 bases between them. The length of the CDR3 is 12 residues. Germline-derived CDR1 and CDR2 are SQVTM and ANQGSEA. CDR3 coding DNA: TGCAGCGTCACCGGGACTCGGAATGAGCAGTTCTTC. Encoded protein: CSVTGTRNEQFF.

V gene TRBV7-8 combines with J gene TRBJ1-1; D not certain. The CDR3 is made up of 15 amino acids. The germline V gene has CDR1 SGHVS and CDR2 FQNEAQ. Trimming stripped 1 base from V and 7 bases from J, with 16 bases between. The DNA for the CDR3 is TGTGCCAGCAGCTTAGAGATGAGGATTCCTGGTGAAGCTTTCTTT. It encodes CASSLEMRIPGEAFF.

The chain joins TRBV11-2 to TRBJ2-5; 7 nucleotides agree with TRBD2. Germline assignment: CDR1 SGHAT and CDR2 FQNNGV. V was pared by 2 bases and J by 2 bases, with 8 bases of the junction left unmatched. This CDR3 has 16 amino acids. The CDR3 spells CASSLPTLAAQETQYF. The CDR3 DNA reads as TGTGCCAGCAGCTTACCCACCCTAGCGGCTCAAGAGACCCAGTACTTC.

The chain carries TRBV30 and TRBJ1-6; the D is unclear. Germline V gene data show CDR1 as GTSNPN and CDR2 as SVGIG (reference sequence). The CDR3 runs to 13 residues. The V end lost 2 bases, the J end lost 8 bases, and 10 bases lay between the germline ends. CDR3 DNA: TGTGCCTGGAGTCTGGGTAGGGATTCACCCCTCCACTTT. Translation: CAWSLGRDSPLHF.

This clone came up a few times. The V call is TRBV5-1, the J call TRBJ2-3; D possibly corresponds to TRBD1 (6 bases). The ends were cut back, 1 base at V and 6 bases at J, with 9 bases in the middle. CDR1 and CDR2 from the germline V gene are SGHRS and YFSETQ. The CDR3 extends over 13 amino acids. In DNA, the CDR3 is TGCGCCAGCAGCTTGTGGGGGCGGGATACGCAGTATTTT. Amino acids: CASSLWGRDTQYF.

V usage is TRBV30 and J usage is TRBJ2-2, with 9 bases matching TRBD2. With 2 bases clipped from V and 7 bases from J, the junction kept 8 bases outside the gene matches. The CDR3 runs 15 residues. CDR1 GTSNPN and CDR2 SVGIG come from the germline V gene (reference sequence). CDR3 nucleotide sequence: TGTGCCTGGAGTAAGCGCGGGAGGGCGGACGGGGAGCTGTTTTTT. Its translation is CAWSKRGRADGELFF.

In this sample, this clone turned up once. The chain joins TRBV7-9 to TRBJ2-1; D is uncertain. Trimming removed 5 bases at V and 7 bases at J, with 12 bases between. Germline-derived CDR1 and CDR2 are SEHNR and FQNEAQ (reference sequence). CDR3 size: 13 residues. The CDR3 DNA sequence: TGTGCCAGCAGCCCAGCACTCTGGAATGAGCAGTTCTTC. Its translation is CASSPALWNEQFF.

The rearrangement uses TRBV5-4 and TRBJ2-3; 9 positions agree with TRBD2. Germline lookup yields CDR1 SGHNT and CDR2 YYREEE (reference sequence). V lost 5 bases, J lost 3 bases, and 10 bases stayed unmatched. This CDR3 spans 16 amino acids. CDR3 DNA sequence: TGTGCCAGCAGTTTGAGCGGGGGGCCGGGGACAGATACGCAGTATTTT. Amino acids: CASSLSGGPGTDTQYF.

The count of this clone is one. The chain combines TRBV6-1 with TRBJ1-1; D gene ambiguous. Germline V gene data show CDR1 as MNHNS and CDR2 as SASEGT. This CDR3 region has 13 residues. Trimming stripped 7 bases from V and 0 bases from J, with 9 bases between. CDR3 sequence reads: CASTGYLNTEAFF. The DNA of the CDR3 is TGTGCCAGCACCGGATATCTGAACACTGAAGCTTTCTTT.

The chain employs TRBV18 and TRBJ2-5, with D unclear. V lost 2 bases to trimming and J lost 4 bases, with 5 bases between them. Per germline, CDR1 KGHSH and CDR2 LQKENI. The CDR3 consists of 12 residues. CDR3 in amino acids: CASSPGSETQYF. Here the CDR3 DNA reads TGTGCCAGCTCACCAGGGTCAGAGACCCAGTACTTC. The full variable domain, rest sourced from reference TRBV18 and TRBJ2-5, is NAGVMQNPRHLVRRRGQEARLRCSPMKGHSHVYWYRQLPEEGLKFMVYLQKENIIDESGMPKERFSAEFPKEGPSILRIQQVVRGDSAAYFCASSPGSETQYFGPGTRLLVL.

This chain joins TRBV28 and TRBJ1-2, with 7 bases lining up with TRBD1. V lost 2 bases to trimming and J lost 5 bases; unmatched junction nucleotides: 8. The CDR3 runs to 15 residues. Germline V gene lookup returns CDR1 MDHEN and CDR2 SYDVKM. The CDR3 spells CASSLQTGAFYGYTF. The CDR3 nucleotides read TGTGCCAGCAGTTTACAAACAGGGGCATTTTATGGCTACACCTTC.

The chain joins TRBV9 to TRBJ2-7, with 8 bases aligning to TRBD2. V shed 2 bases, J shed 5 bases, and the junction held 6 bases outside the gene matches. Per the germline V gene, CDR1 is SGDLS and CDR2 is YYNGEE. The length of the CDR3 is 14 residues. Here the CDR3 DNA reads TGTGCCAGCAGCGTCGGGGGGGCCGTCGACGAGCAGTACTTC. Its translation: CASSVGGAVDEQYF.

V gene TRBV21-1 combines with J gene TRBJ1-4. TRBV21-1 represents a pseudogene. The CDR3 spans 11 residues. The CDR3 protein is CASRGWEKLFF. For the CDR3, the DNA is TGTGCCAGCAGGGGTTGGGAAAAACTGTTTTTT.

This chain joins TRBV10-1 and TRBJ2-7, with 7 positions matching TRBD1. The CDR3 is made up of 14 amino acids. In germline, CDR1 is WNHNN, CDR2 SYGVQD (reference sequence). V dropped 5 bases and J dropped 1; count of bases not matched to a gene: 5. CDR3 region: CASSSGQRSYEQYF. CDR3 coding DNA: TGCGCCAGCAGTTCGGGACAGCGATCCTACGAGCAGTACTTC.

The V call is TRBV4-1, the J call TRBJ1-2; D perhaps matches TRBD1 (5 bases). This CDR3 region has 18 residues. The ends were cut back, 0 bases at V and 4 bases at J, with 21 bases in the middle. Germline V CDR1 and CDR2: MGHRA, YSYEKL. The CDR3 DNA follows: TGCGCCAGCAGCCAAGATCCAAGGGGACCTTACTCGGGCTATGGCTACACCTTC. Translation gives CASSQDPRGPYSGYGYTF.